This T cell receptor beta chain derives from a study of response to subunit inactivated influenza vaccine. CDR1 and CDR2 (germline): SGHRS, YFSETQ. The ends were cut back, 4 bases at V and 0 bases at J, with 13 bases in the middle. CDR3 length: 15 amino acids. This clonotype was detected only a few times. Via MiXCR, TCRdb re-called the RT-PCR reads, giving one row per CDR3 protein. This sample has approximately 700,000 distinct CDR3 sequences, with around a sixth found just once. The TCR originated in a man between 50 and 59 years old who received an inactivated influenza vaccine. This chain uses TRBV5-1 with TRBJ1-1; a weak D match, TRBD1 (5 bases). The sequences come from PBMCs from blood, collected roughly 12 days after vaccination. The CDR3 coding sequence is TGCGCCAGCAGCGTGGGGGGGGATTTGAACACTGAAGCTTTCTTT. This encodes CASSVGGDLNTEAFF.